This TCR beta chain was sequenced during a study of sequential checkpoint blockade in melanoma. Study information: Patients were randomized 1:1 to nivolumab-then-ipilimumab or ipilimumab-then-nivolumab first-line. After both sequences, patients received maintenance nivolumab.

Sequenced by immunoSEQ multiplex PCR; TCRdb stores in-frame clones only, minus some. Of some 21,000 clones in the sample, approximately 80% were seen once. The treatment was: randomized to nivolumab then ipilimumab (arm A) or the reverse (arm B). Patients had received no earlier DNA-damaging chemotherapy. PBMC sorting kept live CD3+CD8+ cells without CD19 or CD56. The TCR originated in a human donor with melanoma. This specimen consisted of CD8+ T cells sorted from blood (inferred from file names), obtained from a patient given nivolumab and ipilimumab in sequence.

DNA of the CDR3: TGTGCCAGCAGTAACCGGGATGGTGGGGGCAGAGATGGCTACACCTTC. As protein: CASSNRDGGGRDGYTF. This rearrangement joins TRBV27 to TRBJ1-2, with D possibly TRBD1 on 6 matching bases. This CDR3 spans 16 amino acids. V shed 5 bases and J shed 6 bases, with 22 bases lying between them. The germline V gene encodes CDR1 MNHEY and CDR2 SMNVEV (reference sequence).